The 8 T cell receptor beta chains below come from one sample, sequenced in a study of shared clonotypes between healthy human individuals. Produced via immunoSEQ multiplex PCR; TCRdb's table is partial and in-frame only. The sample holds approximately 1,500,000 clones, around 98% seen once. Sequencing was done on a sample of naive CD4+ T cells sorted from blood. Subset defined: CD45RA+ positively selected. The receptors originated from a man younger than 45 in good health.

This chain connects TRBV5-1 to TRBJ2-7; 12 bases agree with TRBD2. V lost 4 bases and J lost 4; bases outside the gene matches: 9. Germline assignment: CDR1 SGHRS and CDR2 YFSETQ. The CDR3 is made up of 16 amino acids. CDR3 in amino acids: CASSTLTSGSSYEQYF. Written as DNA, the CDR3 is TGCGCCAGCAGCACCTTGACTAGCGGGAGTTCGTACGAGCAGTACTTC.

The CDR3 DNA reads TGTGCCAGCAGCTTGGAAAGGGCGGCAGATACGCAGTATTTT. It is translated as CASSLERAADTQYF. The V call is TRBV5-8, the J call TRBJ2-3; D not certain. The CDR3 has 14 amino acids. The germline gives CDR1 SGHTS, CDR2 YDEGEE. The ends were cut back, 0 bases at V and 4 bases at J, with 9 bases in the middle.

Here the CDR3 DNA reads TGTGCCAGCAGTTCCGCAGGGGTTTCAGTTAGCAATCAGCCCCAGCATTTT. This translates into CASSSAGVSVSNQPQHF. The rearrangement links TRBV28 to TRBJ1-5, with D perhaps matching TRBD1 (6 bases). The CDR3 covers 17 residues. Trimming removed 4 bases at V and 0 bases at J, with 16 bases between. Germline assignment: CDR1 MDHEN and CDR2 SYDVKM.

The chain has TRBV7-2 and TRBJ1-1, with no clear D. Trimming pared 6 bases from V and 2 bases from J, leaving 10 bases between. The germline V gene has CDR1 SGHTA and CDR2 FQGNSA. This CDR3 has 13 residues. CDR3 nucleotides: TGTGCCAGCAGTCAAGGGCCAAACACTGAAGCTTTCTTT. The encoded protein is CASSQGPNTEAFF.

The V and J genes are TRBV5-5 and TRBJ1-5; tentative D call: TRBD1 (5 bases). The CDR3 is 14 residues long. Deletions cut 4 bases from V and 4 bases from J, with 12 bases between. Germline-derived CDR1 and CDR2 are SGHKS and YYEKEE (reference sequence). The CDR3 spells CASSPGTPNQPQHF. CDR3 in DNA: TGTGCCAGCAGCCCCGGGACGCCGAATCAGCCCCAGCATTTT.

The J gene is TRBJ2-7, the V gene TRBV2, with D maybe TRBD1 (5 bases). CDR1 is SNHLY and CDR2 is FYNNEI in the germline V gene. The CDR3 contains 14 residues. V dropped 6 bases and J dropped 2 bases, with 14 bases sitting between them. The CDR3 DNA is TGTGCCAGCAGCCCAGACAGCCCACCCTACGAGCAGTACTTC. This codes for CASSPDSPPYEQYF.

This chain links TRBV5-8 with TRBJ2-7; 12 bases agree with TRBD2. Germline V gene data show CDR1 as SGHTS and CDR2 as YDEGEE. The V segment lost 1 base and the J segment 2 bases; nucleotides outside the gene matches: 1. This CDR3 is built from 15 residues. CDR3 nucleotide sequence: TGTGCCAGCAGCTTGAGGACTAGCGGGACCTACGAGCAGTACTTC. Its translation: CASSLRTSGTYEQYF.

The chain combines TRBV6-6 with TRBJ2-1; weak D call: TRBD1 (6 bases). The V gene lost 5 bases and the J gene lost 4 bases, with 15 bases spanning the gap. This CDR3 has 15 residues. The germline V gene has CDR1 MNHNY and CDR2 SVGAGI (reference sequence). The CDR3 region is CASSTRGVGYNEQFF. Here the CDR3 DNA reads TGTGCCAGCAGTACCAGGGGTGTGGGGTACAATGAGCAGTTCTTC.